This T cell receptor (beta chain) was recorded in a study of beta chain features in type 1 diabetes. Across the whole study: Sorted cells, 90 million to 120 million in number, were examined across all samples.

Isolation of CD4+ naive, central memory, regulatory and stem cell-like memory cells was achieved by sorting via CD45RO/CCR7/CD25/CD127/CD95/CD27. Study-level results: Significant though moderate, a shortening of TCRB CDR3s appeared in all four CD4+ subsets of Type 1 diabetes patients. Possibly, sequencing cDNA over-represented cells that had high TCR expression levels.

Expressed TCRB transcripts were sequenced because the isolated RNA had all been reverse transcribed beforehand. Produced via immunoSEQ multiplex PCR; TCRdb's table is partial and in-frame only. The repertoire consists of over 150,000 clones, with about 8.5% occurring once and the leading ten covering 0.55% to 0.65%. The CDR3 runs 15 residues. The V gene lost 5 bases and the J gene lost 3 bases, with 17 bases spanning the gap. CDR1 is MNHEY and CDR2 is SMNVEV in the germline V gene (reference sequence). With regard to this clone: Its antigen is unknown.

The chain recombines TRBV27 with TRBJ2-7, with D maybe TRBD2 (6 bases). The sequence was obtained from a man younger than 35 in good health. The sample consisted of central memory CD4+ T cells from blood. In DNA form, the CDR3 reads TGTGCCAGCAGTCCCCCGCGGGGAGGAGACTACGAGCAGTACTTC. Translated, it gives CASSPPRGGDYEQYF.